A single sample is the source of the 29 T cell receptor beta chains below, sequenced in a study of blood T cell repertoires in COVID-19. The table came from immunoSEQ multiplex PCR; TCRdb's copy has only in-frame clones and leaves some out. Among 54,000 or so clones, roughly 88% were seen once, and the ten largest hold around 23%. The sample taken for sequencing was peripheral blood. The receptor set was obtained from a woman aged 80 or over with acute or convalescent COVID-19.

V gene TRBV5-6 combines with J gene TRBJ2-5; D is perhaps TRBD1 (5 bases). Germline CDR1 reads SGHDT; CDR2 reads YYEEEE. Trimming pared 0 bases from V and 3 bases from J, leaving 9 bases between. The CDR3 extends over 14 amino acids. The CDR3 nucleotides are TGTGCCAGCAGCTTGGTAGGCAGGGAAGAGACCCAGTACTTC. Translated, it gives CASSLVGREETQYF.

CDR3 region: CASSDGDSNEKLFF. The CDR3 DNA sequence: TGTGCCAGCAGTGACGGAGACAGCAATGAAAAACTGTTTTTT. This chain joins TRBV6-1 and TRBJ1-4; a weak D match, TRBD1 (5 bases). V was clipped by 3 bases and J by 5 bases, with 10 bases between them. Germline assignment: CDR1 MNHNS and CDR2 SASEGT. This CDR3 is built from 14 residues.

The chain employs TRBV6-5 and TRBJ1-2, with 9 nucleotides matching TRBD1. With 7 bases clipped from V and 7 bases from J, the junction kept 13 bases outside the gene matches. In germline, CDR1 is MNHEY, CDR2 SVGAGI. The CDR3 is 15 amino acids. The CDR3 sequence: CASKQGATLHGGYTF. Here the CDR3 DNA reads TGTGCCAGCAAACAGGGGGCGACGTTACACGGTGGCTACACCTTC.

V and J are TRBV18 and TRBJ1-5; D uncertain. Germline V gene data show CDR1 as KGHSH and CDR2 as LQKENI. V lost 5 bases and J 2 bases, leaving 10 bases between the germline ends. The CDR3 is 14 residues long. The CDR3 sequence: CASSTEQGNQPQHF. The CDR3 region has the DNA TGTGCCAGCTCAACCGAGCAGGGCAATCAGCCCCAGCATTTT.

V gene TRBV3-1 (or the pseudogene TRBV3-2) combines with J gene TRBJ2-1, with D possibly TRBD1 on 6 matching bases. CDR3 size: 14 residues. Germline V gene sequence: CDR1 LGHDT, CDR2 YNNKEL (reference sequence). V dropped 6 bases and J dropped 0 bases, with 9 bases sitting between them. CDR3 sequence (DNA): TGTGCCAGCAGAGGACAGAGCTCCTACAATGAGCAGTTCTTC. This encodes CASRGQSSYNEQFF.

A few counts support this clone. This CDR3 is CASSASLRTGNYGYTF. In DNA, the CDR3 is TGTGCCAGCAGCGCATCCCTCCGGACGGGAAACTATGGCTACACCTTC. The gene calls are TRBV9 and TRBJ1-2; D gene ambiguous. V dropped 3 bases and J dropped 2 bases, with 17 bases sitting between them. CDR1 and CDR2 (germline): SGDLS, YYNGEE. The CDR3 covers 16 residues.

The rearrangement joins TRBV9 to TRBJ2-2; 7 bases agree with TRBD1. Germline V lookup: CDR1 SGDLS, CDR2 YYNGEE. Losses at the gene ends were 4 bases for V and 4 bases for J; bases not matched to a gene: 7. The CDR3 has 15 residues. As DNA, the CDR3 is TGTGCCAGCAGCCCAGGGGGACAGATCACCGGGGAGCTGTTTTTT. Its protein is CASSPGGQITGELFF.

This clone is a singleton in its sample. V is TRBV19 and J is TRBJ1-1; D is ambiguous. The CDR3 extends over 12 amino acids. The germline V and J ends were trimmed by 5 bases and 1 base, with 5 bases remaining between them. Germline CDR1 is LNHDA and CDR2 is SQIVND (reference sequence). The CDR3 DNA reads as TGTGCCAGTAGTGGAGGGAACACTGAAGCTTTCTTT. It is translated as CASSGGNTEAFF. Combining the CDR3 with reference TRBV19 and TRBJ1-1 gives the whole variable domain DGGITQSPKYLFRKEGQNVTLSCEQNLNHDAMYWYRQDPGQGLRLIYYSQIVNDFQKGDIAEGYSVSREKKESFPLTVTSAQKNPTAFYLCASSGGNTEAFFGQGTRLTVV.

This chain links TRBV27 with TRBJ1-1; weak D call: TRBD1 (6 bases). CDR1 is MNHEY, CDR2 SMNVEV, per germline (reference sequence). The length of the CDR3 is 13 residues. Trimming took off 4 bases at V and 7 bases at J, with 13 bases between the two ends. The CDR3 is CASSSGRGSEAFF. CDR3 bases: TGTGCCAGCAGTTCCGGCAGGGGAAGTGAAGCTTTCTTT.

This clone was seen only once. The chain is built from TRBV7-2 and TRBJ2-5, with 10 bases fitting TRBD2. This CDR3 comprises 15 residues. The V gene's germline CDR1 is SGHTA and CDR2 FQGNSA. V dropped 5 bases and J dropped 5; count of bases not matched to a gene: 8. The CDR3 spells CASSISGGNRETQYF. The CDR3 DNA reads as TGTGCCAGCAGCATTAGCGGGGGGAACCGGGAGACCCAGTACTTC.

The CDR3 bases are TGTGCCAGTAGTTTGTTCAGGGGGTCAGGGGCCAACGTCCTGACTTTC. Protein product: CASSLFRGSGANVLTF. This chain joins TRBV19 and TRBJ2-6, with 7 bases fitting TRBD1. With 5 bases clipped from V and 4 bases from J, the junction kept 8 bases outside the gene matches. The CDR3 is made up of 16 amino acids. Germline V CDR1 and CDR2: LNHDA, SQIVND (reference sequence). Combining the CDR3 with reference TRBV19 and TRBJ2-6 gives the whole variable domain DGGITQSPKYLFRKEGQNVTLSCEQNLNHDAMYWYRQDPGQGLRLIYYSQIVNDFQKGDIAEGYSVSREKKESFPLTVTSAQKNPTAFYLCASSLFRGSGANVLTFGAGSRLTVL.

This sequence joins TRBV10-3 and TRBJ2-1, with TRBD1 matching over 8 bases. Germline lookup yields CDR1 ENHRY and CDR2 SYGVKD. CDR3 length equals 14 residues. J was trimmed by 0 bases and V by 9 bases; bases with no gene match: 4. The CDR3 here is CAISGQVSYNEQFF. Here the CDR3 DNA reads TGTGCCATTTCGGGACAGGTCTCCTACAATGAGCAGTTCTTC.

The chain recombines TRBV5-5 with TRBJ1-4; D uncertain. The germline gives CDR1 SGHKS, CDR2 YYEKEE (reference sequence). The CDR3 loop spans 17 amino acids. V shed 0 bases and J shed 3 bases, with 15 bases lying between them. The CDR3 DNA is TGTGCCAGCAGCTTGGGGGCAGGAATTGGTGCTAATGAAAAACTGTTTTTT. Its protein product is CASSLGAGIGANEKLFF. The full variable domain, its missing parts supplied by reference TRBV5-5 and TRBJ1-4, is DAGVTQSPTHLIKTRGQQVTLRCSPISGHKSVSWYQQVLGQGPQFIFQYYEKEERGRGNFPDRFSARQFPNYSSELNVNALLLGDSALYLCASSLGAGIGANEKLFFGSGTQLSVL.

The chain is built from TRBV4-1 and TRBJ2-7; 11 bases fit TRBD1. The ends lost 3 bases at V and 3 bases at J; junction bases unmatched: 10. Germline loops: CDR1 MGHRA, CDR2 YSYEKL. The CDR3 runs to 17 residues. Here the CDR3 DNA reads TGCGCCAGCAGCCACGCCGGGACAGGGGGAACGGACTACGAGCAGTACTTC. This translates into CASSHAGTGGTDYEQYF.

The V and J genes are TRBV3-1 (or the pseudogene TRBV3-2) and TRBJ1-5, with TRBD1 matching 7 bases. The CDR3 has 15 residues. Trimming at V came to 3 bases and at J to 6 bases, leaving 8 bases not matched to a gene. Germline V gene sequence: CDR1 LGHDT, CDR2 YNNKEL (reference sequence). The CDR3 protein is CASSQAGQKGQPQHF. The DNA of the CDR3 is TGTGCCAGCAGCCAGGCGGGACAGAAAGGTCAGCCCCAGCATTTT.

The J gene is TRBJ1-2, the V gene TRBV6-6, with 8 nucleotides matching TRBD1. The CDR3 has 14 amino acids. The V gene end was trimmed by 9 bases and the J gene end by 1 base; junction bases not matched to a gene: 7. The germline V gene has CDR1 MNHNY and CDR2 SVGAGI (reference sequence). The CDR3 loop is CASMGQASNYGYTF. Here the CDR3 DNA reads TGTGCCAGTATGGGACAGGCGAGTAACTATGGCTACACCTTC.

The chain combines TRBV11-2 with TRBJ2-2, with 11 bases matching TRBD2. The CDR3 is 18 amino acids. V lost 5 bases and J lost 1; bases outside the gene matches: 9. CDR1 and CDR2 (germline): SGHAT, FQNNGV. The DNA of the CDR3 is TGTGCCAGCAGCCCGATAGGGACTAGCGGAAGGAACACCGGGGAGCTGTTTTTT. Translated, it gives CASSPIGTSGRNTGELFF.

There are a few counts of this clone. This chain uses TRBV6-1 with TRBJ1-1, with no clear D. V dropped 1 base and J dropped 7 bases, with 13 bases sitting between them. Germline assignment: CDR1 MNHNS and CDR2 SASEGT. CDR3 length: 14 residues. In DNA form, the CDR3 reads TGTGCCAGCAGTGAAGGAAGGGTGGGGAGTGAAGCTTTCTTT. It encodes CASSEGRVGSEAFF.

On this clone itself: The same CDR3 arises from other DNA sequences in this sample as well. In DNA form, the CDR3 reads TGTGCCAGCAGCTCCGGGACAGGGGCGTACGAGCAGTACTTC. Protein: CASSSGTGAYEQYF. The chain links TRBV7-3 to TRBJ2-7; TRBD1 agrees at 10 bases. V trimming: 4 bases; J trimming: 4 bases; junction bases outside the gene matches: 4. CDR3 length: 14 amino acids. Germline lookup yields CDR1 SGHTA and CDR2 FQGTGA.

The chain combines TRBV19 with TRBJ2-4; D possibly corresponds to TRBD1 (7 bases). CDR1 is LNHDA, CDR2 SQIVND, per germline (reference sequence). Trimming pared 0 bases from V and 9 bases from J, leaving 9 bases between. This CDR3 region has 13 residues. The CDR3: CASSIDQGGIQYF. The CDR3 DNA reads TGTGCCAGTAGTATAGATCAGGGGGGCATTCAGTACTTC.

This chain uses TRBV11-3 with TRBJ2-1, with 15 positions matching TRBD2. V lost 5 bases and J lost 10; bases outside the gene matches: 6. The germline V gene has CDR1 SGHNT and CDR2 YENEEA. This CDR3 comprises 15 residues. The CDR3 nucleotides are TGTGCCAGCAGCCATGGGACTAGCGGGGGGAGAGAGCAGTTCTTC. Protein product: CASSHGTSGGREQFF.

This rearrangement joins TRBV7-8 to TRBJ2-5; TRBD1 matches 11 bases. Per germline, CDR1 SGHVS and CDR2 FQNEAQ. V was pared by 5 bases and J by 4 bases, with 15 bases of the junction left unmatched. This CDR3 has 18 residues. DNA of the CDR3: TGTGCCAGCAGCCCACTAGAGAGGGACAGGGGGTTTTTAGAGACCCAGTACTTC. This gives the protein CASSPLERDRGFLETQYF. Together with reference TRBV7-8 and TRBJ2-5, the CDR3 gives the full variable domain: GAGVSQSPRYKVAKRGQDVALRCDPISGHVSLFWYQQALGQGPEFLTYFQNEAQLDKSGLPSDRFFAERPEGSVSTLKIQRTQQEDSAVYLCASSPLERDRGFLETQYFGPGTRLLVL.

The chain has TRBV19 and TRBJ1-5; a possible D gene is TRBD1 (6 bases). Germline V gene lookup returns CDR1 LNHDA and CDR2 SQIVND (reference sequence). Deletions cut 6 bases from V and 6 bases from J, with 12 bases between. The CDR3 runs 13 residues. The CDR3 DNA follows: TGTGCCAGTAGCAAACAGGGTGGTCAGCCCCAGCATTTT. This gives the protein CASSKQGGQPQHF.

The chain couples TRBV4-2 to TRBJ1-3; D ambiguous. CDR1 is LGHNA, CDR2 YNFKEQ, per germline. The CDR3 runs to 14 residues. Trimming took 1 base from V and 8 from J, leaving 12 bases between them. The CDR3 loop is CASSQVGAEDTIYF. CDR3 coding DNA: TGTGCCAGCAGCCAAGTAGGTGCCGAGGACACCATATATTTT.

The chain has TRBV7-9 and TRBJ1-6, with a possible D match to TRBD1 (5 bases). Trimming removed 4 bases from V and 6 bases from J, with 7 bases in between. The germline V gene has CDR1 SEHNR and CDR2 FQNEAQ (reference sequence). CDR3 size: 13 residues. The CDR3 loop reads CASSSQGNSPLHF. The CDR3 bases are TGTGCCAGCAGCTCTCAGGGTAATTCACCCCTCCACTTT.

V usage is TRBV3-1 (or the pseudogene TRBV3-2) and J usage is TRBJ1-5; 9 bases map to TRBD1. This CDR3 contains 17 residues. Germline CDR1 and CDR2: LGHDT and YNNKEL (reference sequence). J gave up 0 bases and V 3 bases, and 6 bases lay outside the gene matches. CDR3 loop: CASSQSGTGRSNQPQHF. CDR3 nucleotides: TGTGCCAGCAGCCAGTCCGGGACAGGGCGTAGCAATCAGCCCCAGCATTTT.

This chain links TRBV7-3 with TRBJ1-4, with TRBD1 matching 9 bases. The CDR3 covers 16 residues. Trimming at V came to 3 bases and at J to 3 bases, leaving 5 bases not matched to a gene. The germline gives CDR1 SGHTA, CDR2 FQGTGA. The CDR3 DNA sequence: TGTGCCAGCAGCTTCGGGACAGGGTCCCCTAATGAAAAACTGTTTTTT. Protein sequence: CASSFGTGSPNEKLFF.

The chain links TRBV7-9 to TRBJ2-7, with TRBD1 identical over 7 bases. J was trimmed by 0 bases and V by 10 bases; bases with no gene match: 15. The CDR3 is made up of 16 amino acids. CDR1 SEHNR and CDR2 FQNEAQ come from the germline V gene (reference sequence). CDR3 protein: CAKTQRGGPLSYEQYV. The CDR3 DNA reads as TGTGCCAAAACGCAACGAGGGGGCCCACTCTCCTACGAGCAGTACGTC.

This chain joins TRBV7-9 and TRBJ1-5, with TRBD1 matching 9 bases. The CDR3 spans 15 residues. Unmatched junction bases numbered 6, after V lost 5 bases and J lost 4 bases. CDR1 and CDR2 (germline): SEHNR, FQNEAQ (reference sequence). The CDR3 spells CASSVSGTGNQPQHF. In nucleotides, the CDR3 is TGTGCCAGCAGCGTATCCGGGACAGGGAATCAGCCCCAGCATTTT.